This T cell receptor beta chain was observed in a study of cytomegalovirus exposure and HLA in healthy donors. The PCR had 60 Vbeta and 13 Jbeta primers. Using immunoSEQ multiplex PCR, the repertoire was profiled, and TCRdb retains in-frame clones only, with some absent. The repertoire holds approximately 120,000 clones, with about a sixth as singletons. General study results and limits: With further analysis later on, most CMV-associated TCR beta chains appeared HLA-restricted. In vitro assays verified that three CMV-associated chains recognized CMV antigens specifically. Across donors, presence/absence analyses took sequencing depth to be roughly uniform.

A word on this clone: The antigen remains undetermined.

V was shortened by 5 bases and J by 7 bases, with 11 bases between the two germline ends. CDR1 is SEHNR and CDR2 is FQNEAQ in the germline V gene (reference sequence). This CDR3 contains 13 residues. The TCR comes from a female donor in good health and CMV-seropositive. The chain is built from TRBV7-9 and TRBJ1-4; D perhaps matches TRBD1 (5 bases). Sequencing used PBMCs. The CDR3 DNA reads as TGTGCCAGCAGCAACCGACAGTTTGAAAAACTGTTTTTT. This gives the protein CASSNRQFEKLFF. Filled out from reference TRBV7-9 and TRBJ1-4, the complete variable domain reads DTGVSQNPRHKITKRGQNVTFRCDPISEHNRLYWYRQTLGQGPEFLTYFQNEAQLEKSRLLSDRFSAERPKGSFSTLEIQRTEQGDSAMYLCASSNRQFEKLFFGSGTQLSVL.